The next 21 T cell receptor beta chains were all read from a single sample in a study of beta chain features in type 1 diabetes. Notes on the study in general: Patients with Type 1 diabetes showed moderately but significantly shorter TCRB CDR3s in all four CD4+ subsets.

Since all of the isolated RNA was reverse transcribed, expressed TCRB transcripts were what got sequenced. TCRdb's copy holds only in-frame clones and misses some; the assay was immunoSEQ multiplex PCR. The sample yields 150,000 to 200,000 clones, roughly 60% seen once. Which antigens these TCRs recognize remains unknown. Specimen: naive CD4+ T cells from blood. These receptor sequences come from a man aged 25 to 45 with type 1 diabetes.

This rearrangement joins TRBV25-1 to TRBJ2-7, with 9 bases lining up with TRBD1. After removal of 2 bases from V and 6 bases from J, the junction contained 5 bases not matched to a gene. The germline V gene encodes CDR1 MGHDK and CDR2 SYGVNS. The CDR3 runs to 14 residues. CDR3 nucleotide sequence: TGTGCCAGCAGTGAAACAGGGGGCATCGGCGAGCAGTACTTC. Protein product: CASSETGGIGEQYF.

The chain joins TRBV30 to TRBJ1-1; D is ambiguous. Trimming removed 2 bases at V and 3 bases at J, with 16 bases between. The CDR3 has 15 residues. Germline V gene sequence: CDR1 GTSNPN, CDR2 SVGIG (reference sequence). The CDR3 sequence: CAWSTIRGADTEAFF. Here the CDR3 DNA reads TGTGCCTGGAGTACAATCCGGGGAGCGGACACTGAAGCTTTCTTT.

This clone was seen a few times. The chain carries TRBV6-5 and TRBJ2-4, with 7 bases aligning to TRBD1. Per the germline V gene, CDR1 is MNHEY and CDR2 is SVGAGI. This CDR3 spans 15 amino acids. The trim removed 6 bases at V and 4 bases at J, leaving 9 bases unmatched. The CDR3 sequence: CASSRKGDSKNIQYF. The DNA for the CDR3 is TGTGCCAGCAGCCGTAAGGGGGACAGTAAAAACATTCAGTACTTC.

This clone was detected once. The CDR3 loop is CASSLGLLTDTQYF. The CDR3 bases are TGTGCCAGCAGCTTAGGACTCCTCACAGATACGCAGTATTTT. The chain employs TRBV7-2 and TRBJ2-3, with D hard to call. V shed 1 base and J shed 2 bases, with 7 bases lying between them. The CDR3 extends over 14 amino acids. The germline CDR1 and CDR2 sequences are SGHTA and FQGNSA.

This clone was seen a handful of times. This chain connects TRBV4-3 to TRBJ1-6, with TRBD1 identical over 7 bases. Germline V gives CDR1 LGHNA, CDR2 YSLEER. Germline trimming cut 3 bases from V and 7 bases from J; bases unmatched to any gene: 6. The CDR3 has 15 amino acids. CDR3 sequence reads: CASSQDRDRNSPLHF. The CDR3 region has the DNA TGCGCCAGCAGCCAGGACCGGGACAGAAATTCACCCCTCCACTTT.

The chain couples TRBV5-4 to TRBJ1-2; TRBD1 matches 7 bases. Germline CDR1 and CDR2: SGHNT and YYREEE (reference sequence). The CDR3 is 14 amino acids. Trimming removed 4 bases from V and 6 bases from J; junction bases left unmatched: 9. The CDR3 nucleotides are TGTGCCAGCAGCAGAGACAGGGTTCGCGATGGCTACACCTTC. Its protein product is CASSRDRVRDGYTF.

This chain links TRBV23-1 with TRBJ2-4, with TRBD1 identical over 8 bases. TRBV23-1 is sorted into the ORF group, with uncertain function. The V segment lost 0 bases and the J segment 4 bases; nucleotides outside the gene matches: 5. The CDR3 covers 16 residues. Here the CDR3 DNA reads TGCGCCAGCAGTCAATCGACAGGGGTCGTGAAAAACATTCAGTACTTC. Translation gives CASSQSTGVVKNIQYF.

V usage is TRBV9 and J usage is TRBJ2-7; D uncertain. There are 18 residues in the CDR3. V lost 3 bases and J lost 2, with 24 bases in between. In germline, CDR1 is SGDLS, CDR2 YYNGEE. Here the CDR3 DNA reads TGTGCCAGCAGCGCCCGGTTTCGACAACTTGGGATCCCCTACGAGCAGTACTTC. Amino acid sequence: CASSARFRQLGIPYEQYF.

The chain recombines TRBV5-6 with TRBJ2-3, with 8 positions matching TRBD1. This CDR3 comprises 14 residues. Per germline, CDR1 SGHDT and CDR2 YYEEEE. The junction had 3 bases not matched to a gene; V was cut back by 4 bases and J by 2 bases. CDR3 nucleotides: TGTGCCAGCAGCCCGACAGGGGTCACAGATACGCAGTATTTT. Translated: CASSPTGVTDTQYF.

This chain connects TRBV5-1 to TRBJ2-3, with 10 bases fitting TRBD2. CDR1 and CDR2 (germline): SGHRS, YFSETQ. V was pared by 4 bases and J by 0 bases, with 8 bases of the junction left unmatched. CDR3 length: 17 residues. The CDR3 DNA is TGCGCCAGCAGCCTCTCCCTAGCGGGGGCTAGCACAGATACGCAGTATTTT. Its protein is CASSLSLAGASTDTQYF. Combining the CDR3 with reference TRBV5-1 and TRBJ2-3 gives the whole variable domain KAGVTQTPRYLIKTRGQQVTLSCSPISGHRSVSWYQQTPGQGLQFLFEYFSETQRNKGNFPGRFSGRQFSNSRSEMNVSTLELGDSALYLCASSLSLAGASTDTQYFGPGTRLTVL.

This clone showed up just a few times. The chain couples TRBV30 to TRBJ1-5; tentatively, D is TRBD1 (5 bases). Germline lookup yields CDR1 GTSNPN and CDR2 SVGIG (reference sequence). The germline V and J ends were trimmed by 2 bases and 5 bases, with 10 bases remaining between them. The CDR3 is 13 amino acids. The CDR3 loop is CAWSIRDDQPQHF. Here the CDR3 DNA reads TGTGCCTGGAGTATCAGGGATGATCAGCCCCAGCATTTT.

The V gene is TRBV25-1, the J gene TRBJ2-7, with D perhaps assigned TRBD1 or TRBD2 (5 bases each). Germline CDR1 MGHDK, CDR2 SYGVNS. V lost 4 bases and J 6 bases, leaving 16 bases between the germline ends. This CDR3 comprises 14 residues. The DNA for the CDR3 is TGTGCCAGCAGTGGACCGGGACCTCCTTTCGAGCAGTACTTC. As protein: CASSGPGPPFEQYF.

On this clone itself: Other DNA sequences of this sample code for an identical CDR3. CDR3 nucleotides: TGTGCCAGCAGCGTAGGTCCAGGGGATTACGAGCAGTACTTC. Residues: CASSVGPGDYEQYF. V gene TRBV9 combines with J gene TRBJ2-7; tentative D call: TRBD1 (6 bases). Germline loops: CDR1 SGDLS, CDR2 YYNGEE. CDR3 length: 14 residues. Between the trimmed V and J ends, which lost 0 bases and 4 bases, there was a span of 11 bases.

This clone was seen only a few times. The V call is TRBV4-3, the J call TRBJ2-6; D is unclear. Deletions cut 4 bases from V and 2 bases from J, with 9 bases between. The CDR3 has 15 residues. Per the germline V gene, CDR1 is LGHNA and CDR2 is YSLEER. In DNA form, the CDR3 reads TGCGCCAGCAGCCTGAGAGGCGCTGGGGCCAACGTCCTGACTTTC. Protein product: CASSLRGAGANVLTF.

V usage is TRBV7-2 and J usage is TRBJ2-5, with 10 bases matching TRBD2. V trimming: 3 bases; J trimming: 7 bases; junction bases outside the gene matches: 11. Germline V lookup: CDR1 SGHTA, CDR2 FQGNSA. The CDR3 runs to 16 residues. This chain's CDR3 is CASSFWASGGTGTQYF. As DNA, the CDR3 is TGTGCCAGCAGCTTCTGGGCTAGCGGGGGCACAGGGACCCAGTACTTC.

The V and J genes are TRBV6-5 and TRBJ2-7; no clear D. Germline-derived CDR1 and CDR2 are MNHEY and SVGAGI. CDR3 length: 14 residues. With 1 base removed from V and 1 base from J, the gap between germline ends came to 8 bases. Written as DNA, the CDR3 is TGTGCCAGCAGTTACTACGGAGAATCCTACGAGCAGTACTTC. Its translation is CASSYYGESYEQYF.

In its sample, this clone was seen a few times. The chain employs TRBV5-1 and TRBJ2-6, with D maybe TRBD2 (5 bases). Trimming pared 1 base from V and 0 bases from J, leaving 14 bases between. CDR1 is SGHRS, CDR2 YFSETQ, per germline. CDR3 size: 18 residues. The CDR3 loop is CASSLSGGHGSGANVLTF. CDR3 bases: TGCGCCAGCAGCTTGTCTGGAGGTCATGGCTCTGGGGCCAACGTCCTGACTTTC.

The chain combines TRBV28 with TRBJ2-5, with TRBD1 matching over 11 bases. TRBJ2-7 explains the end of the DNA better; the J call may be wrong. The CDR3 contains 17 residues. The V gene's germline CDR1 is MDHEN and CDR2 SYDVKM. The CDR3 DNA reads TGTGCCAGCAGTGCATACCCAGGACAGGGGGCCTCCTACGAGCAGTACTTC. Its translation is CASSAYPGQGASYEQYF.

Here the CDR3 reads CAWNHPGGEQFF. For the CDR3, the DNA is TGTGCCTGGAACCACCCGGGTGGTGAGCAGTTCTTC. This chain connects TRBV30 to TRBJ2-1; D is undetermined. Between the trimmed V and J ends, which lost 4 bases and 9 bases, there was a span of 13 bases. The CDR3 has 12 residues. The germline CDR1 and CDR2 sequences are GTSNPN and SVGIG (reference sequence).

This clone was recorded only once. Here the CDR3 DNA reads TGTGCCAGCAGCGTAGCGTCCAGGGACACTGAAGCTTTCTTT. The encoded protein is CASSVASRDTEAFF. The genes are TRBV9 and TRBJ1-1; perhaps TRBD1 as D (5 bases). Trimming shortened V by 0 bases and J by 3 bases, and 9 bases separated the two germline ends. CDR3 size: 14 residues. Per the germline V gene, CDR1 is SGDLS and CDR2 is YYNGEE.

V is TRBV28 and J is TRBJ2-2; 10 nucleotides line up with TRBD1. The CDR3 is made up of 15 amino acids. Trimming at V came to 5 bases and at J to 3 bases, leaving 3 bases not matched to a gene. Per the germline V gene, CDR1 is MDHEN and CDR2 is SYDVKM. This chain's CDR3 is CASSSGQGDTGELFF. In DNA form, the CDR3 reads TGTGCCAGCAGTAGCGGACAGGGGGACACCGGGGAGCTGTTTTTT. Filled out from reference TRBV28 and TRBJ2-2, the complete variable domain reads DVKVTQSSRYLVKRTGEKVFLECVQDMDHENMFWYRQDPGLGLRLIYFSYDVKMKEKGDIPEGYSVSREKKERFSLILESASTNQTSMYLCASSSGQGDTGELFFGEGSRLTVL.